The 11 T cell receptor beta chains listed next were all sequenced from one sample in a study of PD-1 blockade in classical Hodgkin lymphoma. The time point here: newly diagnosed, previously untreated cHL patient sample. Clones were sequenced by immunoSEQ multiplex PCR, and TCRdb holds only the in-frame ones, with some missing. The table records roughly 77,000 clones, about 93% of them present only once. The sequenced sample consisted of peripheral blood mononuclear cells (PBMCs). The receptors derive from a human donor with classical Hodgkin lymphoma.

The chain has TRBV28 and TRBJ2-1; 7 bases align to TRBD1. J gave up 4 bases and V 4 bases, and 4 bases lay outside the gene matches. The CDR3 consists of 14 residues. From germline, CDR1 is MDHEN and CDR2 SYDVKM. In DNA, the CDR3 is TGTGCCAGCAGTTGGGACAGAACTTACAATGAGCAGTTCTTC. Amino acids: CASSWDRTYNEQFF.

CDR3 residues: CASSSQLPSGTGGSASGYTF. CDR3 nucleotide sequence: TGTGCCAGCAGCTCCCAGCTGCCCTCCGGGACAGGGGGATCAGCAAGTGGCTACACCTTC. The chain combines TRBV14 with TRBJ1-2; 11 bases are a match to TRBD1. This CDR3 spans 20 amino acids. In germline, CDR1 is SGHDN, CDR2 FVKESK. Unmatched junction bases numbered 24, after V lost 5 bases and J lost 7 bases.

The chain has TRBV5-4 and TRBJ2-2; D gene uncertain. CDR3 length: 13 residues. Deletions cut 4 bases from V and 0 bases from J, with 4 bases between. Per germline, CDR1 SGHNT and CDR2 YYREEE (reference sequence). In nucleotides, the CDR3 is TGTGCCAGCAGCACGACGAACACCGGGGAGCTGTTTTTT. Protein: CASSTTNTGELFF. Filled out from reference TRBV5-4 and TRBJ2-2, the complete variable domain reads ETGVTQSPTHLIKTRGQQVTLRCSSQSGHNTVSWYQQALGQGPQFIFQYYREEENGRGNFPPRFSGLQFPNYSSELNVNALELDDSALYLCASSTTNTGELFFGEGSRLTVL.

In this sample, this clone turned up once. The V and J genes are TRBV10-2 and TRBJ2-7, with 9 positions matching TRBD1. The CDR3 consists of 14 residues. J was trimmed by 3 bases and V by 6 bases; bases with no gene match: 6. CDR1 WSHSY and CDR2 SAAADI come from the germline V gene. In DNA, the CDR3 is TGCGCCAGCAGAAACGGGACAGGGTACTACGAGCAGTACTTC. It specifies CASRNGTGYYEQYF.

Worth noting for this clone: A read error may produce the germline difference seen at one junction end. Here the CDR3 DNA reads TGCGCCAGCGGCTTCGGGGAGGGGAGCGGAAACACCATATATTTT. Protein sequence: CASGFGEGSGNTIYF. The chain joins TRBV5-1 to TRBJ1-3; a possible D gene is TRBD1 (5 bases). Germline-derived CDR1 and CDR2 are SGHRS and YFSETQ. The CDR3 is 15 amino acids.

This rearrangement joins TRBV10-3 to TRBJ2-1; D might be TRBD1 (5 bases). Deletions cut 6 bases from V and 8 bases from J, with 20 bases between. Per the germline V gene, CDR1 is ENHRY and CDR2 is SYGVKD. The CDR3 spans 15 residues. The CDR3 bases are TGTGCCATCAGCATGGCGGAGAAGGGGATTGATGAGCAGTTCTTC. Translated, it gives CAISMAEKGIDEQFF.

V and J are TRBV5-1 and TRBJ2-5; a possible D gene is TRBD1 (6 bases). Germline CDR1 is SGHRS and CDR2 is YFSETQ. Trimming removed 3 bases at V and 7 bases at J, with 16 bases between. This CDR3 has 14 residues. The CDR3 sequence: CASSSDGKGGTQYF. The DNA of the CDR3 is TGCGCCAGCAGCTCGGACGGAAAAGGGGGGACCCAGTACTTC.

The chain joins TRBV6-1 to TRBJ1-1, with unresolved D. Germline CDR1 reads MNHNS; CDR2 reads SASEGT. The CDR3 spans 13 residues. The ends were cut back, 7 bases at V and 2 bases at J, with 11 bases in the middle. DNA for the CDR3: TGTGCCAGCAACCCCAACTTTAACACTGAAGCTTTCTTT. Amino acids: CASNPNFNTEAFF.

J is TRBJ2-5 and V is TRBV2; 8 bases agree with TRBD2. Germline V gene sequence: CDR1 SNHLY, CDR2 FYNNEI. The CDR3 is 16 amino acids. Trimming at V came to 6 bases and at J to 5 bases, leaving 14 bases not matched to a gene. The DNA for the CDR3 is TGTGCCAGCAGAGCCCGGGAAGCGGGAGTTCTGGAGACCCAGTACTTC. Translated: CASRAREAGVLETQYF.

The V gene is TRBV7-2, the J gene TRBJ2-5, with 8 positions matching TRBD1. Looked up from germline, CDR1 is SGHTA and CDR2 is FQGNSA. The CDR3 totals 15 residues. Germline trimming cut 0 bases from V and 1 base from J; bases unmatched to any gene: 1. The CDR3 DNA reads TGTGCCAGCAGCTTAGCTGGACAGGGCCAAGAGACCCAGTACTTC. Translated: CASSLAGQGQETQYF.

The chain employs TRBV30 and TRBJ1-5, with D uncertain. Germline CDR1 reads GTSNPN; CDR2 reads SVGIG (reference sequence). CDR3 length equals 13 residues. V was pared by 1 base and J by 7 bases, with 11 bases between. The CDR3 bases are TGTGCCTGGAGTGCGGGTGGAGACCAGCCCCAGCATTTT. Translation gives CAWSAGGDQPQHF.